This is a list of T cell receptor beta chains from one sample in a study of cytomegalovirus exposure and HLA in healthy donors. Clones were read by immunoSEQ multiplex PCR, and TCRdb kept only the in-frame ones, dropping some. Among about 89,000 clones listed, 85% were seen once. Sequences were obtained from PBMCs. The source is a man aged 35-49 years in good health and CMV-seropositive. The CDR3 runs from the conserved cysteine through the conserved F or W. The D gene is left open where the match is weak. Clone size is given for some rows only: seen once, a few or many times, or a class if the clone is expanded.

V: TRBV5-8; D: TRBD2; J: TRBJ2-2; size: NA; CDR3: CASSFRGLAGRTGELFF; DNA: TGTGCCAGCAGCTTCCGGGGACTAGCGGGAAGGACCGGGGAGCTGTTTTTT
V: TRBV7-3; D: NA; J: TRBJ2-5; size: NA; CDR3: CASSLSDTEETQYF; DNA: TGTGCCAGCAGCTTAAGCGATACAGAAGAGACCCAGTACTTC
V: TRBV5-1; D: NA; J: TRBJ1-2; size: NA; CDR3: CASSVQGSYGYTF; DNA: TGCGCCAGCAGCGTACAGGGTAGCTATGGCTACACCTTC
V: TRBV4-1; D: NA; J: TRBJ1-3; size: NA; CDR3: CASSQDIQGGVGNTIYF; DNA: TGCGCCAGCAGCCAAGATATCCAGGGTGGGGTAGGAAACACCATATATTTT
V: TRBV9; D: TRBD1; J: TRBJ1-3; size: NA; CDR3: CASGTALSGNTIYF; DNA: TGTGCCAGCGGGACAGCCCTCTCTGGAAACACCATATATTTT
V: TRBV6-5; D: NA; J: TRBJ2-2; size: NA; CDR3: CASTEGAGTGELFF; DNA: TGTGCCAGCACGGAGGGGGCGGGCACCGGGGAGCTGTTTTTT
V: TRBV2; D: NA; J: TRBJ2-3; size: NA; CDR3: CASRNSRGTQYF; DNA: TGTGCCAGCAGAAATTCTAGGGGTACGCAGTATTTT
V: TRBV7-9; D: NA; J: TRBJ2-3; size: few; CDR3: CASSLARSYNQDTQYF; DNA: TGTGCCAGCAGCTTAGCGCGGTCTTACAATCAGGATACGCAGTATTTT
V: TRBV5-4; D: NA; J: TRBJ2-2; size: once; CDR3: CASSRAGLSGELFF; DNA: TGTGCCAGCAGCCGGGCGGGACTTTCCGGGGAGCTGTTTTTT
V: TRBV5-1; D: NA; J: TRBJ2-5; size: NA; CDR3: CASSHPREQYF; DNA: TGCGCCAGCAGCCACCCCCGGGAGCAGTACTTC
V: TRBV7-8; D: TRBD2; J: TRBJ2-1; size: NA; CDR3: CASSLVRGAGSYNEQFF; DNA: TGTGCCAGCAGCTTAGTGCGGGGGGCGGGCTCCTACAATGAGCAGTTCTTC
V: TRBV18; D: NA; J: TRBJ2-1; size: NA; CDR3: CASSPPTRGGEQFF; DNA: TGTGCCAGCTCACCACCGACTCGCGGCGGTGAGCAGTTCTTC
V: TRBV6-1; D: TRBD2; J: TRBJ2-5; size: NA; CDR3: CASSVTSGRPQGLTGETQYF; DNA: TGTGCCAGCAGTGTTACTAGCGGGAGGCCGCAGGGGCTGACCGGGGAGACCCAGTACTTC
V: TRBV5-3; D: TRBD1; J: TRBJ2-3; size: NA; CDR3: CARSLFPDRVDTQYF; DNA: TGTGCCAGAAGCTTGTTCCCCGACAGGGTAGATACGCAGTATTTT
V: TRBV4-1; D: NA; J: TRBJ2-5; size: NA; CDR3: CASSQVRGGPETQYF; DNA: TGCGCCAGCAGCCAAGTGAGAGGAGGGCCGGAGACCCAGTACTTC
V: TRBV19; D: NA; J: TRBJ2-2; size: NA; CDR3: CASTGGRHTGELFF; DNA: TGTGCCAGTACAGGAGGCAGGCACACCGGGGAGCTGTTTTTT
V: TRBV28; D: NA; J: TRBJ2-7; size: NA; CDR3: CASLPSGPVYEQYF; DNA: TGTGCCAGCTTGCCAAGCGGACCGGTTTACGAGCAGTACTTC
V: TRBV7-3; D: TRBD2; J: TRBJ2-1; size: NA; CDR3: CASSPGGGDEQFF; DNA: TGTGCCAGCAGCCCGGGTGGGGGGGATGAGCAGTTCTTC
V: TRBV29-1; D: NA; J: TRBJ1-1; size: NA; CDR3: CSVEGPTEAFF; DNA: TGCAGCGTTGAAGGGCCCACTGAAGCTTTCTTT
V: TRBV11-3; D: NA; J: TRBJ2-7; size: NA; CDR3: CASSPRGLFTYEQYF; DNA: TGTGCCAGCAGCCCAAGAGGACTATTCACCTACGAGCAGTACTTC
V: TRBV2; D: TRBD1; J: TRBJ1-4; size: NA; CDR3: CASSETGRFEKLFF; DNA: TGTGCCAGCAGTGAGACAGGGCGATTTGAAAAACTGTTTTTT
V: TRBV5-4; D: NA; J: TRBJ2-2; size: NA; CDR3: CASSLVPGASNTGELFF; DNA: TGTGCCAGCAGCTTGGTTCCAGGTGCGTCGAACACCGGGGAGCTGTTTTTT